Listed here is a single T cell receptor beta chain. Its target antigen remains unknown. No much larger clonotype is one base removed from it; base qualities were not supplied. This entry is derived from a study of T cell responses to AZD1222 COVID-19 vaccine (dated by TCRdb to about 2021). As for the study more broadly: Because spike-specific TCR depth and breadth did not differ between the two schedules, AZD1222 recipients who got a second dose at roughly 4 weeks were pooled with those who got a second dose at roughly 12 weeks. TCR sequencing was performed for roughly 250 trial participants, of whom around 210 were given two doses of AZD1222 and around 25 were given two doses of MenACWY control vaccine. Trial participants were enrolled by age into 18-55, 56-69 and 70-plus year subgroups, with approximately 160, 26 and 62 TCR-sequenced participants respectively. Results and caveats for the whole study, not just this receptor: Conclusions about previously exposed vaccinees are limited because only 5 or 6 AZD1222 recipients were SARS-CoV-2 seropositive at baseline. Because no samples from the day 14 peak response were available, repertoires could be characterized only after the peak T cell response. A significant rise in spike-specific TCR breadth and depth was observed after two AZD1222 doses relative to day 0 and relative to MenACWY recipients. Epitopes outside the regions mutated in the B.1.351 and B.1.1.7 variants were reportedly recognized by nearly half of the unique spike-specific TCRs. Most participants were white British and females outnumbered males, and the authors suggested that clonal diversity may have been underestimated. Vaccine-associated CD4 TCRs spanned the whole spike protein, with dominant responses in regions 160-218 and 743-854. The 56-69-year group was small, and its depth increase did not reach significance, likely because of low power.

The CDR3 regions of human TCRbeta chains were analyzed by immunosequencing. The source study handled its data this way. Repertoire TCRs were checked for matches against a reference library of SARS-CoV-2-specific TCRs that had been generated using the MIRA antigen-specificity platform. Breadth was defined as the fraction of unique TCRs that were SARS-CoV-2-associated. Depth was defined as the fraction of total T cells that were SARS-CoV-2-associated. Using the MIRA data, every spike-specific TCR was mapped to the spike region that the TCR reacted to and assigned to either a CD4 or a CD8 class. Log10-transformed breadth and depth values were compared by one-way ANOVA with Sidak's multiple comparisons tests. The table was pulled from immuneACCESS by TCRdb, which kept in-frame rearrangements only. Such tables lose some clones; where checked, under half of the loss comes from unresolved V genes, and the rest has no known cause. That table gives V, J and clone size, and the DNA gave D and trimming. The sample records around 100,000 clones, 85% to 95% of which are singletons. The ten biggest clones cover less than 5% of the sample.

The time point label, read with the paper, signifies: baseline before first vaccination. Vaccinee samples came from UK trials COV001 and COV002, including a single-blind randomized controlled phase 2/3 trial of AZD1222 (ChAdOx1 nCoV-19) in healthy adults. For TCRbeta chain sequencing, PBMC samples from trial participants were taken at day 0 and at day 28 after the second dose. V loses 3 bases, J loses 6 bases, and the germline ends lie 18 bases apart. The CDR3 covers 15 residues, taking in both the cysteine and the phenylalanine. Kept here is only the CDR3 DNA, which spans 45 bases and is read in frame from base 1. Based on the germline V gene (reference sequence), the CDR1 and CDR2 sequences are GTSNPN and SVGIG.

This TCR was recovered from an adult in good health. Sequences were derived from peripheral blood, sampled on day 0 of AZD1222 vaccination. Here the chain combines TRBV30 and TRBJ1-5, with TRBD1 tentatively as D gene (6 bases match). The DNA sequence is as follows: TGTGCCTGGAGCAAGTGGGGGGGGGCGACTCAGCCCCAGCATTTT. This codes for CAWSKWGGATQPQHF.